This T cell receptor (beta chain) stems from a study of blood T cell repertoires in COVID-19. Study-wide context: PBMCs, B-cell-depleted T cells, or T cells were the source of the cDNA or gDNA that made up the material.

Original handling: Estimated nucleated cell counts came from reference gene primer amplification. Some clones are missing from TCRdb's copy, which holds only in-frame ones; the method was immunoSEQ multiplex PCR. The V and J calls and clone size are taken from that table; D and trimming were inferred from the DNA. The top ten hold about 37% of the sample, which has about 74,000 clones, 84% seen once. This clone was detected only once. The CDR3 spans 16 residues. In germline, CDR1 is SGHTA, CDR2 FQGNSA. V trimming: 5 bases; J trimming: 1 base; junction bases outside the gene matches: 6. The chain combines TRBV7-2 with TRBJ2-2; TRBD1 aligns across 8 bases. This clonotype was obtained from a man in his 70s with acute or convalescent COVID-19. The sample was peripheral blood. In nucleotides, the CDR3 is TGTGCCAGCAGCCCTCACAGGGGGTTGAACACCGGGGAGCTGTTTTTT. Translation gives CASSPHRGLNTGELFF. The variable domain in full, completed from reference TRBV7-2 and TRBJ2-2, reads GAGVSQSPSNKVTEKGKDVELRCDPISGHTALYWYRQSLGQGLEFLIYFQGNSAPDKSGLPSDRFSAERTGGSVSTLTIQRTQQEDSAVYLCASSPHRGLNTGELFFGEGSRLTVL.